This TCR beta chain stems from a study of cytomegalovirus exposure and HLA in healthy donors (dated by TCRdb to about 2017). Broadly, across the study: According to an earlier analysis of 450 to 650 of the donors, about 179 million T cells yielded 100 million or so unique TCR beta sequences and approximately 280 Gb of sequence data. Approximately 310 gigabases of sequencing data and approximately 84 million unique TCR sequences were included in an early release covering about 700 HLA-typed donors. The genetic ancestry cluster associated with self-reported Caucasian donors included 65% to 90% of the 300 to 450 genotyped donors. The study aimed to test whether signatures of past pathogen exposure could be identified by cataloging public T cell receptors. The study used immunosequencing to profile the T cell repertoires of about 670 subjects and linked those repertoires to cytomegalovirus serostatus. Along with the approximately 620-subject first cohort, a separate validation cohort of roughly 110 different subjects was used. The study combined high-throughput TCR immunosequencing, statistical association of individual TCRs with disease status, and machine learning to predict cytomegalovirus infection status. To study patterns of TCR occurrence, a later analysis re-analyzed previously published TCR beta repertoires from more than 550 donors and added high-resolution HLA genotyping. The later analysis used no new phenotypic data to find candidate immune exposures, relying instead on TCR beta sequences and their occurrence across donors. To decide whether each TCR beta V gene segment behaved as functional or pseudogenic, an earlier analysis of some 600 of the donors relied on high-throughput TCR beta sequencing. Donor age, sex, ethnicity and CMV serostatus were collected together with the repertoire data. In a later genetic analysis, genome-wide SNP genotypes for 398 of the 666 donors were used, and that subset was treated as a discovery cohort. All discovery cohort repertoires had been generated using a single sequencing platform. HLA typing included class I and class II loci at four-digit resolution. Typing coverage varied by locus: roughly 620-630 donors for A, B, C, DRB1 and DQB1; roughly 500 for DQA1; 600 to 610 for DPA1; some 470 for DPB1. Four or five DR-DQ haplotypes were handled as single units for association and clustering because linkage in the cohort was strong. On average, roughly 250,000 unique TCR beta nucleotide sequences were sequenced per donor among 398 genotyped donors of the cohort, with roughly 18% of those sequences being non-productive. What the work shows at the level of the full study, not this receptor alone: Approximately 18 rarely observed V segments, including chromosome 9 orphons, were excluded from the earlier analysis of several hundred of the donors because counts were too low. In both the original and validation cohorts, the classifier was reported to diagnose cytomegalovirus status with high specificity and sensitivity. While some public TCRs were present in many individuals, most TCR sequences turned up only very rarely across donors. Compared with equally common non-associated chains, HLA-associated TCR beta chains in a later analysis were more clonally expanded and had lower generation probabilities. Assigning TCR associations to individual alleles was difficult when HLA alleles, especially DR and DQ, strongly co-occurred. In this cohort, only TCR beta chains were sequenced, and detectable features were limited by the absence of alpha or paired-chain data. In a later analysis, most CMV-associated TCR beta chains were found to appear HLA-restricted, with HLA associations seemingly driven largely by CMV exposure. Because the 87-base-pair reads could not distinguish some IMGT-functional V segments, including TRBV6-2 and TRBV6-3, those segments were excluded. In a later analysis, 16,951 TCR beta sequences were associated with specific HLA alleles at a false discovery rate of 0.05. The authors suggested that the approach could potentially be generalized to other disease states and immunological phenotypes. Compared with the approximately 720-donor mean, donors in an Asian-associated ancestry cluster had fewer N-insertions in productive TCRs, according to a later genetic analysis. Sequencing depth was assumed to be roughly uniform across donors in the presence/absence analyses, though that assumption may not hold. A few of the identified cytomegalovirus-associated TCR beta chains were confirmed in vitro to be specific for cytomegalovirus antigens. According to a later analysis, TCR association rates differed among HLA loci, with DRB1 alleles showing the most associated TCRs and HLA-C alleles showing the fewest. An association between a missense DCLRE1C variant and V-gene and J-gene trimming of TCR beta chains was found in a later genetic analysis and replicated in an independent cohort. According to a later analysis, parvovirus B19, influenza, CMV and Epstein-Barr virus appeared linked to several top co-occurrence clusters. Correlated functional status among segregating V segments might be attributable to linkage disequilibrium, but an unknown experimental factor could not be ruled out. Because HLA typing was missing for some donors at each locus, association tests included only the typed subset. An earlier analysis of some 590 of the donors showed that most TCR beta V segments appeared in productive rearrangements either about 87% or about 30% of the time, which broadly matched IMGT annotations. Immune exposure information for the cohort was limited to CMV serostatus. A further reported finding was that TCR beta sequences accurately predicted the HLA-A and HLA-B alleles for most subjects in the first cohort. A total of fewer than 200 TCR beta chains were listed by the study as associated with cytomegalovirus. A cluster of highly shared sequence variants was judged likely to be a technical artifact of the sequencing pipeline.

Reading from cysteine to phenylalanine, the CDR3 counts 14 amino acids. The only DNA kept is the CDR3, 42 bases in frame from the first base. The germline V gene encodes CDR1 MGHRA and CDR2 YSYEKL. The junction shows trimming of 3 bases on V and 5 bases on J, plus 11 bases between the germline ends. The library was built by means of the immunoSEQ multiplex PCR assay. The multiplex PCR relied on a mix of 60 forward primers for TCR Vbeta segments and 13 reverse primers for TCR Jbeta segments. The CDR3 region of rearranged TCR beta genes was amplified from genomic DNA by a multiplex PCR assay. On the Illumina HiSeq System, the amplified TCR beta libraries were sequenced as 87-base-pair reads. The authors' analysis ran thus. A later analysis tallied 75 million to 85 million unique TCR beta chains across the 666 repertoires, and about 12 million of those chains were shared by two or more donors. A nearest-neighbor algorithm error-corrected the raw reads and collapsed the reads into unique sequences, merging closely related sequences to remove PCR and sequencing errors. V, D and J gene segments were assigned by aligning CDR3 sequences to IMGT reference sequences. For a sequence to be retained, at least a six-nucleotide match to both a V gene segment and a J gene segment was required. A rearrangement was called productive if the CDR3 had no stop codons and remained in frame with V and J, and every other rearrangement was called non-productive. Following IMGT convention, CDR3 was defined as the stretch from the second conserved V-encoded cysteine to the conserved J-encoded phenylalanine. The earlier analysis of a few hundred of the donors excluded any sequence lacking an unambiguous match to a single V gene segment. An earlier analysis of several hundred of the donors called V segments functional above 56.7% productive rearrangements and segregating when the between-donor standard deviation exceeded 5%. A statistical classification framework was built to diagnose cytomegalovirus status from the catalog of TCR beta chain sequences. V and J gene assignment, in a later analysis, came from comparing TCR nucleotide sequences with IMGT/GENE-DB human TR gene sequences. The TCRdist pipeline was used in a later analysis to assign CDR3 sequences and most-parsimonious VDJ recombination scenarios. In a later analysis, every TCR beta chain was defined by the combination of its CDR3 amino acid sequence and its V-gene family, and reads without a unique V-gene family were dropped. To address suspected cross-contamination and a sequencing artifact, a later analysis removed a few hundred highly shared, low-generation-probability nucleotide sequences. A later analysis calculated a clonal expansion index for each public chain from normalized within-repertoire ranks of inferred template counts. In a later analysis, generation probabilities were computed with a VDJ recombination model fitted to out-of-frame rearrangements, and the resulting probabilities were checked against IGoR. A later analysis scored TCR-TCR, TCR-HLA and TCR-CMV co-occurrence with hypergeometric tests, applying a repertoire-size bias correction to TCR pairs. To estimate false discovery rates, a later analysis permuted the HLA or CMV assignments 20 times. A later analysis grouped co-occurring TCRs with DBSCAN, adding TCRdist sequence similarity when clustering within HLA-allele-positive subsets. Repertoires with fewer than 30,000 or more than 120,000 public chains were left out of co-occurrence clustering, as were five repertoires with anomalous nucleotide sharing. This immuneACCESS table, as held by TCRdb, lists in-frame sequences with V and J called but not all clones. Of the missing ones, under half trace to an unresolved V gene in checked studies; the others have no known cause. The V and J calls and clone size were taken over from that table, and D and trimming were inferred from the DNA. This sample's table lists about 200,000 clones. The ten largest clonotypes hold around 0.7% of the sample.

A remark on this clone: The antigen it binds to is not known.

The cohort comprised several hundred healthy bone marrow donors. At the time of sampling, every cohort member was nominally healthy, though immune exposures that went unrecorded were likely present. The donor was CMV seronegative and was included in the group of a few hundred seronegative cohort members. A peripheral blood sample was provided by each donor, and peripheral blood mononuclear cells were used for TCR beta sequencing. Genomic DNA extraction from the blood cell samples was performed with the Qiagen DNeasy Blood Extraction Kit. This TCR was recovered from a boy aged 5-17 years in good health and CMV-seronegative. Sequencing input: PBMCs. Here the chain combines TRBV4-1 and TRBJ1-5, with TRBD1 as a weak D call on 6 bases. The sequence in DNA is TGCGCCAGCAGCCACCCAGCAGGGGATCAGCCCCAGCATTTT. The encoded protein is CASSHPAGDQPQHF.